This T cell receptor (beta chain) was recovered during a study of molecular identifiers for immune sequencing clone quantification. Study details: For replicates, RNA isolated from approximately 22,000 or 94,000 naive CD8 cells was divided into five portions, of which four were sequenced.

Naive CD8 libraries came from approximately 20,000 to 980,000 sorted cells with 10%, 30% or 50% RNA. This clonotype was found a few times. CDR3 size: 14 residues. The trim removed 5 bases at V and 6 bases at J, leaving 9 bases unmatched. Germline values: CDR1 MNHEY, CDR2 SMNVEV (reference sequence). One entry per CDR3 protein results from TCRdb running MiXCR on the PCR reads. The sample has about 640,000 distinct CDR3 sequences; nearly 20% are singletons. Sequences were obtained from naive CD8+ T cells from blood, with Jurkat cell RNA spiked in. Specified subset: FACS-sorted CD8+CD4-CCR7+CD45RA+ naive T cells. The sequence was obtained from a human donor in good health. Some libraries in this study had Jurkat cell RNA spiked in. The J gene is TRBJ2-5, the V gene TRBV27; 7 bases align to TRBD1. The CDR3 here is CASSPTGQQKTQYF. In nucleotides, the CDR3 is TGTGCCAGCAGTCCTACGGGACAGCAAAAGACCCAGTACTTC.